The clone carrying this T cell receptor beta chain has at least ten counts. The antigen is unknown. Trimming took off 0 bases at V and 5 bases at J, with 10 bases between the two ends. Looked up from germline, CDR1 is SGHAT and CDR2 is FQNNGV. This CDR3 comprises 14 residues. CDR3 regions of TCR beta were amplified from RNA transcripts. Scientists carried out first-round RT-PCR using HTBI primers and then a second-round multiplex PCR. TCRdb reprocessed the multiplex PCR reads with MiXCR, giving one entry per CDR3 protein. The repertoire holds roughly 350,000 distinct CDR3 sequences, with about 18% as singletons. This entry is derived from a study of Graves' ophthalmopathy and Graves' hyperthyroidism. Study context: Untreated patients at initial diagnosis provided peripheral blood. Points from the study as a whole: Most expanded clonotypes in thyroid above 0.001 frequency also showed up in blood.

The study excluded patients with other autoimmune diseases, uncontrolled infections, pregnancy or lactation. The authors isolated PBMCs from around 10 ml of fresh peripheral blood. The receptor was isolated from an adult woman with stable Graves' hyperthyroidism. The chain joins TRBV11-2 to TRBJ2-5; no definite D call. The specimen sequenced was peripheral blood. CDR3 DNA: TGTGCCAGCAGCTTAGATATTGAATGGGAGACCCAGTACTTC. Residues: CASSLDIEWETQYF.